Below are 9 T cell receptor beta chains sequenced from a single sample in a study of spatial heterogeneity in lung cancer. Time point here: blood at routine non-recurrence follow-up after resection. TCRdb processed the 5' RACE reads anew with MiXCR; each CDR3 protein has one entry. This sample has roughly 10,000 distinct CDR3 sequences, with 20% to 25% found just once. Sequenced material: PBMCs, taken at follow-up. These receptors were obtained from a male donor with early-stage non-small cell lung cancer.

In its sample, this clonotype was seen many times. As DNA, the CDR3 is TGTGCCAGCAGCTTAGGTACGGGCACCTCGGGAGAGCAGTACTTC. This gives the protein CASSLGTGTSGEQYF. This chain uses TRBV7-8 with TRBJ2-7; a weak D match, TRBD2 (5 bases). Germline V lookup: CDR1 SGHVS, CDR2 FQNEAQ. Between the trimmed V and J ends, which lost 1 base and 7 bases, there was a span of 17 bases. The CDR3 is 15 amino acids.

This clonotype was observed at least ten times. The chain combines TRBV4-2 with TRBJ2-2; D is perhaps TRBD2 (5 bases). The V gene's germline CDR1 is LGHNA and CDR2 YNFKEQ. The CDR3 consists of 15 residues. The germline V and J ends were trimmed by 2 bases and 5 bases, with 12 bases remaining between them. The CDR3: CASSQPGLGTGELFF. For the CDR3, the DNA is TGTGCCAGCAGCCAACCCGGACTGGGGACCGGGGAGCTGTTTTTT.

This clonotype was recorded many times. The chain links TRBV5-1 to TRBJ2-7; 8 bases line up with TRBD2. Trimming cost V 3 bases and J 2 bases; bases outside gene matches: 4. This CDR3 spans 14 amino acids. Germline V gene data show CDR1 as SGHRS and CDR2 as YFSETQ. This CDR3 is CASSSGLEPYEQYF. CDR3 coding DNA: TGCGCCAGCAGCTCGGGACTAGAACCCTACGAGCAGTACTTC.

This clonotype has a handful of counts. The V gene is TRBV7-9, the J gene TRBJ1-3; D gene unclear. Germline CDR1 and CDR2: SEHNR and FQNEAQ (reference sequence). CDR3 length: 15 amino acids. The germline V and J ends were trimmed by 5 bases and 0 bases, with 11 bases remaining between them. For the CDR3, the DNA is TGTGCCAGCAGCCGCGGACGGCTCTCTGGAAACACCATATATTTT. Translation: CASSRGRLSGNTIYF.

This chain uses TRBV12-3 or TRBV12-4 with TRBJ2-4; TRBD2 agrees at 7 bases. This CDR3 is 19 amino acids long. Trimming took 5 bases from V and 3 from J; bases not matched to a gene: 19. CDR3: CASSPPGGAGPIGKNIQYF. Written as DNA, the CDR3 is TGTGCCAGCAGTCCCCCGGGGGGAGCGGGGCCGATCGGCAAAAACATTCAGTACTTC.

This clonotype has a count of ten or more. The V call is TRBV7-9, the J call TRBJ2-4; D may match TRBD1 or TRBD2 (6 bases each). Trimming removed 0 bases at V and 2 bases at J, with 11 bases between. The CDR3 is made up of 16 amino acids. The germline CDR1 and CDR2 sequences are SEHNR and FQNEAQ (reference sequence). CDR3 amino acids: CASSLAWGATKNIQYF. DNA of the CDR3: TGTGCCAGCAGCTTAGCCTGGGGGGCTACCAAAAACATTCAGTACTTC.

This clonotype was counted many times. The V and J genes are TRBV28 and TRBJ2-7, with 7 bases that match TRBD1. The CDR3 length is 16 residues. The ends lost 5 bases at V and 3 bases at J; junction bases unmatched: 13. Germline CDR1 is MDHEN and CDR2 is SYDVKM. CDR3 protein: CASSIQEGAWYYEQYF. The CDR3 bases are TGTGCCAGCAGTATCCAAGAGGGGGCTTGGTACTACGAGCAGTACTTC.

This clonotype was found many times. V is TRBV6-5 and J is TRBJ1-5; maybe TRBD1 (6 bases). This CDR3 is built from 18 residues. Germline assignment: CDR1 MNHEY and CDR2 SVGAGI. Deletions cut 0 bases from V and 1 base from J, with 16 bases between. The DNA of the CDR3 is TGTGCCAGCAGTTACTCGATTCCGGGGGGCACAAGCAATCAGCCCCAGCATTTT. This gives the protein CASSYSIPGGTSNQPQHF.

Only a few counts were recorded for this clonotype. The rearrangement uses TRBV27 and TRBJ2-5; no firm D call. Trimming shortened V by 3 bases and J by 2 bases, and 7 bases separated the two germline ends. Germline loops: CDR1 MNHEY, CDR2 SMNVEV (reference sequence). This CDR3 comprises 13 residues. The CDR3 sequence: CASSLRRQETQYF. The CDR3 coding sequence is TGTGCCAGCAGTTTGAGGCGGCAAGAGACCCAGTACTTC.